The rows below give T cell receptor beta chains drawn from one sample of a study of molecular identifiers for immune sequencing clone quantification. TCRdb recomputed calls from the PCR reads with MiXCR, one row per CDR3 protein. The sample holds about 54,000 distinct CDR3 sequences; under 30% are singletons and the top ten take under 2%. Sequencing was carried out using naive CD8+ T cells from blood, with Jurkat cell RNA spiked in. Receptors were obtained from a human donor in good health. Some libraries in this study had Jurkat cell RNA spiked in. CDR3s include the opening cysteine and the closing phenylalanine or tryptophan. A D gene is named only where the DNA matches it firmly. Clone sizes are given selectively: once, few, many, or a class where the clone is expanded.

many	TRBV4-2	TRBJ2-7	TRBD2	TGTGCCAGCAGCCAAGATCGGTTGGGACTAGCGGGACGCGAGCAGTACTTC	CASSQDRLGLAGREQYF
many	TRBV27	TRBJ2-7	-	TGTGCCAGCAGTTCATACCAGGGCCCGGGGGAGCAGTACTTC	CASSSYQGPGEQYF
many	TRBV19	TRBJ1-5	-	TGTGCCAGTAGTAGAGCAGGGGTATGGGTTCAGCCCCAGCATTTT	CASSRAGVWVQPQHF
many	TRBV4-1	TRBJ2-7	TRBD2	TGCGCCAGCAGCCAAACCATACAGGGACTAGCGGGGTTCCGCTCCTACGAGCAGTACTTC	CASSQTIQGLAGFRSYEQYF
many	TRBV30	TRBJ1-5	TRBD1	TGTGCCTGGAGTATGACAGGGGCTGGCAATCAGCCCCAGCATTTT	CAWSMTGAGNQPQHF
-	TRBV11-2	TRBJ1-5	TRBD1	TGTGCCAGCAGCTTAGCGGGACAGGGAGGCCCCCAGCATTTT	CASSLAGQGGPQHF
many	TRBV7-6	TRBJ2-1	TRBD2	TGTGCCAGCAGCTCAGGACTAGCGGGGGCCGTGGGTGAGCAGTTCTTC	CASSSGLAGAVGEQFF
many	TRBV5-5	TRBJ2-5	-	TGTGCCAGCAGCTTGGGTTCAGGGACGGAGACCCAGTACTTC	CASSLGSGTETQYF
many	TRBV9	TRBJ1-5	-	TGTGCCAGCAGCCCAGACTTGAGCGTGCAGCCCCAGCATTTT	CASSPDLSVQPQHF
many	TRBV7-9	TRBJ1-2	-	TGTGCCAGCAGCTTCTACGACATGCCATATGGCTACACCTTC	CASSFYDMPYGYTF
few	TRBV18	TRBJ1-5	TRBD1	TGTGCCAGCTCACCGGGACAGGGGCTAGGGCAGCCCCAGCATTTT	CASSPGQGLGQPQHF
few	TRBV5-1	TRBJ1-1	-	TGCGCCAGCAGCGTGACAGACATGAACACTGAAGCTCTCTTC	CASSVTDMNTEALF
many	TRBV28	TRBJ2-5	TRBD2	TGTGCCAGCAGTCCTAGACTAGCGGGAGCCGGGGAGACCCAGTACTTC	CASSPRLAGAGETQYF
many	TRBV2	TRBJ1-4	TRBD1	TGTGCCGTGACAGGGAGGGATGAAAAACTGTTTTTT	CAVTGRDEKLFF
many	TRBV12-3/TRBV12-4	TRBJ2-7	-	TGTGCCAGCAGTAGCTCCTACGAGCAGTACTTC	CASSSSYEQYF
many	TRBV7-2	TRBJ2-1	-	TGTGCCAGCAGCTTAGTTACCCCCCGCTACAATGAGCAGTTCTTC	CASSLVTPRYNEQFF
-	TRBV11-2	TRBJ2-1	-	TGTGCCAGCAGCTTAGAGGACGGGAGTTCCTACAATGAGCAGTTCTTC	CASSLEDGSSYNEQFF
-	TRBV5-1	TRBJ2-7	TRBD1	TGCGCCGGCAGCCTTACGACAGGGGGCCGTCCCTACGAGCAGTACTTC	CAGSLTTGGRPYEQYF
-	TRBV4-3	TRBJ1-3	TRBD1	TGCGCCAGCAGCCAAGATCGGACAGGGTTAGGAAACACCATATATTTT	CASSQDRTGLGNTIYF
many	TRBV19	TRBJ1-5	-	TGTGCCAGTAGTATAGGGGGGGGTAGCAATCAGCCCCAGCATTTT	CASSIGGGSNQPQHF
-	TRBV29-1	TRBJ2-7	-	TGCAGCGTTGAGGGCCGGGGCGAGCAGCACTTC	CSVEGRGEQHF
many	TRBV2	TRBJ1-1	-	TGTGCCACCTCTGGACGGAACCGAATGGTGAACACTGAAGCTTTCTTT	CATSGRNRMVNTEAFF
many	TRBV2	TRBJ2-5	-	TGTGCCAGCAGTGACGCTAGCGCCCGAGTAGAGACCCAGTACTTC	CASSDASARVETQYF
few	TRBV7-9	TRBJ2-4	-	TGTGCCAGCAGCCCGACGGACCCCCCAGCCAAAAACATTCAGTACTTC	CASSPTDPPAKNIQYF
many	TRBV5-6	TRBJ2-3	TRBD2	TGTGCCAGCAGGTATTGGGCAGCGGGGCCAGATACGCAGTATTTT	CASRYWAAGPDTQYF
-	TRBV12-3/TRBV12-4	TRBJ2-7	-	TGTGCCAGCCTGAGCTCCTACGAGCAGTACTTC	CASLSSYEQYF
-	TRBV28	TRBJ2-4	TRBD2	TGTGCCAGCAGTTTCTCTGGGAGGGCGGCAAACTCTCAGTACTTC	CASSFSGRAANSQYF
-	TRBV7-9	TRBJ2-7	-	TGTGCCAGCAGCTTAGAGGGGCAGTTGGTGCCCTTC	CASSLEGQLVPF
many	TRBV5-4	TRBJ1-2	-	TGTGCCAGCAGCTGGGGACGGATGAACTATGGCTACACCTTC	CASSWGRMNYGYTF
-	TRBV30	TRBJ2-2	-	TGTGCCTGGAGTGTTTCGCCGGCCCGAACCCCCGGGGCGCTGTTTTTT	CAWSVSPARTPGALFF
many	TRBV4-1	TRBJ2-7	-	TGCGCCAGCAGCCACAATTGGCAGGGGGGTAGCGAGCAGTACTTC	CASSHNWQGGSEQYF
many	TRBV28	TRBJ2-3	TRBD1	TGTGCCAGCAGTAAGGGACAGTCAACTTTCACAGATACGCAGTATTTT	CASSKGQSTFTDTQYF
few	TRBV6-5	TRBJ1-2	TRBD1	TGTGCCAGCAGACAGGAGACAGGGGGCTACTATGGCTACACCTTC	CASRQETGGYYGYTF
once	TRBV4-1	TRBJ2-3	-	TGCGCCAGCAGTCCCGGGCCCATCACAGATACGCAGTATTTT	CASSPGPITDTQYF
many	TRBV30	TRBJ2-1	TRBD2	TGTGCCTGGGAGTTGGGGGGGAATGAGCAGTTCTTC	CAWELGGNEQFF
many	TRBV19	TRBJ2-3	TRBD2	TGTGCCAGTAGTAGCGGGACTAGCGGGGCAACAGATACGCAGTATTTT	CASSSGTSGATDTQYF
many	TRBV20-1	TRBJ2-1	TRBD1	TGCAGGGCCGGGACAGGAGACTCGTTGCCGTACAATGAGCAGTTCTTC	CRAGTGDSLPYNEQFF
many	TRBV29-1	TRBJ2-7	-	TGCAGCGTTTTCCGGGTCGGGGACCAAACCTACGAGCAGTACTTC	CSVFRVGDQTYEQYF
many	TRBV19	TRBJ2-3	-	TGTGCCAGTAGTCCCCCGGAGCAGGGGACAGATACGCAGTATTTT	CASSPPEQGTDTQYF
few	TRBV12-3/TRBV12-4	TRBJ1-2	TRBD1	TGTGCCAGCAGTACCGTCCCGGGGACAGGGACCGGCTACACCTTC	CASSTVPGTGTGYTF
many	TRBV7-2	TRBJ2-3	-	TGTGCCAGGGGTGGAGCGGCGACGATTGAAGATACGCAGTATTTT	CARGGAATIEDTQYF
many	TRBV27	TRBJ2-1	TRBD2	TGTGCCAGCAGTACTACTAGCGGGGCCTACAATGAGCAGTTCTTC	CASSTTSGAYNEQFF
many	TRBV20-1	TRBJ1-1	-	TGCAGTGCTAGGCAGGGATTAGCTTTCTTT	CSARQGLAFF